This T cell receptor (beta chain) was sequenced during a study of T-cell reconstitution after alpha-beta-depleted transplantation in children. The TCRbeta library was prepared with unique molecular identifiers. TCRdb independently ran MiXCR on the PCR reads; one entry per CDR3 protein. This table has 400,000 to 450,000 distinct CDR3 sequences, over 40% appearing once. On this clonotype itself: At one boundary the junction diverges from the germline segment, which might be a read error.

Germline values: CDR1 SGHVS, CDR2 FNYEAQ. This CDR3 is built from 16 residues. This chain uses TRBV7-6 with TRBJ2-2, with TRBD1 matching 10 bases. The source was PBMCs, collected before TCRalphabeta/CD19-depleted stem cell transplant. This TCR was recovered from a girl aged 2 to 9 with aplastic anemia, due to receive a stem cell transplant. This CDR3 is CASSSRDRGSPGQLFF. The CDR3 coding sequence is TGTGCCAGCAGCTCCCGGGACAGGGGTTCCCCCGGGCAGCTGTTTTTT. The entire variable domain, with the rest obtained from reference TRBV7-6 and TRBJ2-2, is as follows: GAGVSQSPRYKVTKRGQDVALRCDPISGHVSLYWYRQALGQGPEFLTYFNYEAQQDKSGLPNDRFSAERPEGSISTLTIQRTEQRDSAMYRCASSSRDRGSPGQLFFGEGSRLTVL.